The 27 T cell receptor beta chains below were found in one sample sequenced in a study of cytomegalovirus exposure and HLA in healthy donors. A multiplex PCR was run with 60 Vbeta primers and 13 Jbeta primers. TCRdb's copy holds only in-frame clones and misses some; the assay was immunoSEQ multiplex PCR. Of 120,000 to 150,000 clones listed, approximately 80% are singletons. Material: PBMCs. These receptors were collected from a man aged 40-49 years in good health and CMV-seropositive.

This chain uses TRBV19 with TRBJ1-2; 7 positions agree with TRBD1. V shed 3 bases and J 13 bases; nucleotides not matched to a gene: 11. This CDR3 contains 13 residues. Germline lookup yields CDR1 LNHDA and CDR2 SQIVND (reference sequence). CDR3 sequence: CASSIGTALESTF. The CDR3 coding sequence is TGTGCCAGTAGTATTGGGACAGCCCTAGAGAGCACCTTC.

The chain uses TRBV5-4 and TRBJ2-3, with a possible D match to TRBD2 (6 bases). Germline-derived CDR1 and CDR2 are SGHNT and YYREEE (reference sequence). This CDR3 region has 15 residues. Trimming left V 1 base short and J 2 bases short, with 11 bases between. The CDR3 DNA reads TGTGCCAGCAGCTTGAGGGACTTATCCACAGATACGCAGTATTTT. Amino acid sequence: CASSLRDLSTDTQYF. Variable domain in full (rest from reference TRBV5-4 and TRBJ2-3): ETGVTQSPTHLIKTRGQQVTLRCSSQSGHNTVSWYQQALGQGPQFIFQYYREEENGRGNFPPRFSGLQFPNYSSELNVNALELDDSALYLCASSLRDLSTDTQYFGPGTRLTVL.

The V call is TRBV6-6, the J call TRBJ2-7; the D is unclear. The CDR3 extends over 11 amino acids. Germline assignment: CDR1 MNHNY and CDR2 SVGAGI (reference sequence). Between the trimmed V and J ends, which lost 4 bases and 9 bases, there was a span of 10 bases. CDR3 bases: TGTGCCAGCAGTTCCCAGGCCGGGCAGTACTTC. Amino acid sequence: CASSSQAGQYF.

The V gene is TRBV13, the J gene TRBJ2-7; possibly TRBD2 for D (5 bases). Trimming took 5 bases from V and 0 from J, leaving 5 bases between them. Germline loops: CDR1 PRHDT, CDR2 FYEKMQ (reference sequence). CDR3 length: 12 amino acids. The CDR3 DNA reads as TGTGCCAGCAGCGGGAGCTCCTACGAGCAGTACTTC. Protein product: CASSGSSYEQYF.

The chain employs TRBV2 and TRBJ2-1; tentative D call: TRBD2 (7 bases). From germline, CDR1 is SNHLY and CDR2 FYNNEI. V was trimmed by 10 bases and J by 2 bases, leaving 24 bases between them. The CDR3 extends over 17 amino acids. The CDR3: CATRGDTGREPYNEQFF. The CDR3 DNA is TGTGCCACCAGGGGCGATACAGGGAGGGAACCCTACAATGAGCAGTTCTTC.

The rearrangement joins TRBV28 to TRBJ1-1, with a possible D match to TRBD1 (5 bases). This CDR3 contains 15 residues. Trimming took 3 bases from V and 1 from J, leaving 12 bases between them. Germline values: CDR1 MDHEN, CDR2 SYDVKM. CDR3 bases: TGTGCCAGCAGTTTTGGCGGGGCCCGGAACACTGAAGCTTTCTTT. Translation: CASSFGGARNTEAFF.

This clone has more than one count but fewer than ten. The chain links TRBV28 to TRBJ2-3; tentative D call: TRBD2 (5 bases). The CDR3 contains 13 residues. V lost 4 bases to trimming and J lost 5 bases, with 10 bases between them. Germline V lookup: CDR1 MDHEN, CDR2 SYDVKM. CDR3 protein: CASSSGLLDTQYF. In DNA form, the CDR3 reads TGTGCCAGCAGTTCCGGACTCCTAGATACGCAGTATTTT.

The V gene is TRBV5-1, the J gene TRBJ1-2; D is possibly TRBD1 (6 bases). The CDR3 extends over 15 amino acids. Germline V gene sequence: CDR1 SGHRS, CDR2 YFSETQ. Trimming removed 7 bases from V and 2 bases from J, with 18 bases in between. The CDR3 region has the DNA TGCGCCAGCGGCCTTTCCGGGACACCCAACTATGGCTACACCTTC. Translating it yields CASGLSGTPNYGYTF. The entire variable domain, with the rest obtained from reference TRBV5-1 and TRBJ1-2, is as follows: KAGVTQTPRYLIKTRGQQVTLSCSPISGHRSVSWYQQTPGQGLQFLFEYFSETQRNKGNFPGRFSGRQFSNSRSEMNVSTLELGDSALYLCASGLSGTPNYGYTFGSGTRLTVV.

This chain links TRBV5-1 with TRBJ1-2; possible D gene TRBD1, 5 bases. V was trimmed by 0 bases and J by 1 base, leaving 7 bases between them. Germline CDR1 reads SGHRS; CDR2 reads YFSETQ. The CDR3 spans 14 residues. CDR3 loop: CASSLEGLNYGYTF. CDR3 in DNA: TGCGCCAGCAGCTTGGAGGGGCTTAACTATGGCTACACCTTC.

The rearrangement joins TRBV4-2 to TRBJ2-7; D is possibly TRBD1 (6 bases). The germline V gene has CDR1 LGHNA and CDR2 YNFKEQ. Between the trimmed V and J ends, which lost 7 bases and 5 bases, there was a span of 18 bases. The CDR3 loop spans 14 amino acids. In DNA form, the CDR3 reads TGTGCCAGCACTCCAGATAACAGGGCCCACGAGCAGTACTTC. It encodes CASTPDNRAHEQYF.

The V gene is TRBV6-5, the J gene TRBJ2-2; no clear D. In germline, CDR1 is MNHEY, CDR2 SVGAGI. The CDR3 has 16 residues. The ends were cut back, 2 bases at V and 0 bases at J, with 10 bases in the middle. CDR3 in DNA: TGTGCCAGCAGTTACGCTGGCACCTCGAACACCGGGGAGCTGTTTTTT. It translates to CASSYAGTSNTGELFF.

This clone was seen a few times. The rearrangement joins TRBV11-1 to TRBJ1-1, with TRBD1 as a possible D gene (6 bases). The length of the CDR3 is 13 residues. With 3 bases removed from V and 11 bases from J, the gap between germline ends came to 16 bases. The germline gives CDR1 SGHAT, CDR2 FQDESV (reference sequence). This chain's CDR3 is CASSLGSGGLAFF. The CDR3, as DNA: TGTGCCAGCAGCTTGGGGTCGGGGGGCCTGGCTTTCTTT.

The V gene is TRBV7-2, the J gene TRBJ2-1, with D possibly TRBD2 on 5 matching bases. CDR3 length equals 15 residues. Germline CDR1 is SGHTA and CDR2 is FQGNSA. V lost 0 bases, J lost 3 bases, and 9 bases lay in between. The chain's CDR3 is CASSLAGAHYNEQFF. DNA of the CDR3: TGTGCCAGCAGCTTAGCGGGAGCCCACTACAATGAGCAGTTCTTC.

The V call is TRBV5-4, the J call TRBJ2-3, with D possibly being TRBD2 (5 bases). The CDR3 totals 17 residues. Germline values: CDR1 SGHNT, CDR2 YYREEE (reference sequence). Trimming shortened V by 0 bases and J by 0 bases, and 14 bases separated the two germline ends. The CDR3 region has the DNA TGTGCCAGCAGCTTGGTACTAGGAGGAGGCAGCACAGATACGCAGTATTTT. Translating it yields CASSLVLGGGSTDTQYF. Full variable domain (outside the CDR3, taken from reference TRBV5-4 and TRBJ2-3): ETGVTQSPTHLIKTRGQQVTLRCSSQSGHNTVSWYQQALGQGPQFIFQYYREEENGRGNFPPRFSGLQFPNYSSELNVNALELDDSALYLCASSLVLGGGSTDTQYFGPGTRLTVL.

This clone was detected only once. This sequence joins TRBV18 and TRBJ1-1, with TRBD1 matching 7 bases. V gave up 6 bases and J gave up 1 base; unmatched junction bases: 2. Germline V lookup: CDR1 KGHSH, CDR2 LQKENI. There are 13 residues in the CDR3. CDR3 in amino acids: CASSRQGNTEAFF. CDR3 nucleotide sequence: TGTGCCAGCTCTCGACAGGGGAACACTGAAGCTTTCTTT.

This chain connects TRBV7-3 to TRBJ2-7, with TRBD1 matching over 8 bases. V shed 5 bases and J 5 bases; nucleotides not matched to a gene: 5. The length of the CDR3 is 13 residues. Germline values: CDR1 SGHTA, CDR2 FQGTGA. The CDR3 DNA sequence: TGTGCCAGCAGCATCGACAGGGGTCACGAGCAGTACTTC. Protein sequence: CASSIDRGHEQYF. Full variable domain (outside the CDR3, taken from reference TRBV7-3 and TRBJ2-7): GAGVSQTPSNKVTEKGKYVELRCDPISGHTALYWYRQSLGQGPEFLIYFQGTGAADDSGLPNDRFFAVRPEGSVSTLKIQRTERGDSAVYLCASSIDRGHEQYFGPGTRLTVT.

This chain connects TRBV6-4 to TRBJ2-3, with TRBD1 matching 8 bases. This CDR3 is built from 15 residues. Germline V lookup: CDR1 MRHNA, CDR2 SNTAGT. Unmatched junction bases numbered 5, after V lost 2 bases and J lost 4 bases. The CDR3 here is CASSDNAGGPDTQYF. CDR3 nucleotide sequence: TGTGCCAGCAGTGACAATGCAGGGGGCCCAGATACGCAGTATTTT.

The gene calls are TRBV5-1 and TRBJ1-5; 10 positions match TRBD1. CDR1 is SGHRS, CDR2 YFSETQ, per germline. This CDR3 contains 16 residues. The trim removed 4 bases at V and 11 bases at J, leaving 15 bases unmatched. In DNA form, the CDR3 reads TGCGCCAGCAGCCCAGGGACAGGGGCGACGATGGGGGCCCAGCATTTT. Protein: CASSPGTGATMGAQHF.

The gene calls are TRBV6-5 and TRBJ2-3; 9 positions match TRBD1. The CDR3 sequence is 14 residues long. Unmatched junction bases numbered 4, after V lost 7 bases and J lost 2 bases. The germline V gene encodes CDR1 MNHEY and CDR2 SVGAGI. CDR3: CASTRDRATDTQYF. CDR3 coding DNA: TGTGCCAGCACCCGGGACAGGGCCACAGATACGCAGTATTTT.

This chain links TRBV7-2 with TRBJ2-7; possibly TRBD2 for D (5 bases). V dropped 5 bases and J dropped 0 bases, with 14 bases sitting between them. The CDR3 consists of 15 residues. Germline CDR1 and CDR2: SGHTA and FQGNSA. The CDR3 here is CASSPARERSYEQYF. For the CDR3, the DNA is TGTGCCAGCAGCCCAGCCCGGGAACGCTCCTACGAGCAGTACTTC.

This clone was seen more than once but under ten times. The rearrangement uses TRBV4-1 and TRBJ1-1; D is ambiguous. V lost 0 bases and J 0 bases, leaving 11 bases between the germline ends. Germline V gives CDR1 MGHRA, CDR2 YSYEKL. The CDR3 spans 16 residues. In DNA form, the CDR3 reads TGCGCCAGCAGCCAAGAGACGGGGTCCCTGAACACTGAAGCTTTCTTT. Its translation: CASSQETGSLNTEAFF.

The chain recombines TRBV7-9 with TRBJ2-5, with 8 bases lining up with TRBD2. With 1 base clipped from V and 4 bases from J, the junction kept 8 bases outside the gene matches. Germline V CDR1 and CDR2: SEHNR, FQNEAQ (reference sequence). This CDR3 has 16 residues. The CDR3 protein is CASSLVPLAVGETQYF. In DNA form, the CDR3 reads TGTGCCAGCAGCTTAGTGCCACTAGCGGTAGGAGAGACCCAGTACTTC.

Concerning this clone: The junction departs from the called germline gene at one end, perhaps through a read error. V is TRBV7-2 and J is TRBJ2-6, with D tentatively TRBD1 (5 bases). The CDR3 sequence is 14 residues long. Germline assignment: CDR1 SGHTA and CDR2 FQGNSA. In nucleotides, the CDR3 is TGTGCCAGCAGCTTAACTGCTGGGGCCAACGGCCTGACTTTC. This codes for CASSLTAGANGLTF.

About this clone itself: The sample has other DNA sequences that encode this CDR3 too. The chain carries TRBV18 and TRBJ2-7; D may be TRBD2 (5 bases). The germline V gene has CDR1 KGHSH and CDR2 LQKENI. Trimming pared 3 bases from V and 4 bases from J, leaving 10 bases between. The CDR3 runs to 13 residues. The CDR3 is CASSPASGYEQYF. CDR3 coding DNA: TGTGCCAGCTCACCGGCCTCGGGGTACGAGCAGTACTTC.

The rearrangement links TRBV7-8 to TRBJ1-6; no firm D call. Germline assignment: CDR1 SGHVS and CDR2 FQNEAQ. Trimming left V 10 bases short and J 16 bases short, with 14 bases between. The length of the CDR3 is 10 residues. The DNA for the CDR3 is TGTGCCACCTCTGGACGGGGACTCCACTTT. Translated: CATSGRGLHF.

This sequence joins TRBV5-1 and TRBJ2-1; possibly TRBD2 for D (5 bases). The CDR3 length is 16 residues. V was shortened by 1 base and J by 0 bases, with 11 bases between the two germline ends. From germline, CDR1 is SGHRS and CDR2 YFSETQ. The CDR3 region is CASSLISASSYNEQFF. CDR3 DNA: TGCGCCAGCAGCTTGATTAGCGCGAGCTCCTACAATGAGCAGTTCTTC.

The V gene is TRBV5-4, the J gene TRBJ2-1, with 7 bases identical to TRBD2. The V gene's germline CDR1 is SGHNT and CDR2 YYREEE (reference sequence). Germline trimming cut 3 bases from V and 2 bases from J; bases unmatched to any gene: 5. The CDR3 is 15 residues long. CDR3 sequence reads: CASSSRTRPYNEQFF. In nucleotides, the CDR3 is TGTGCCAGCAGCTCGAGGACTAGACCCTACAATGAGCAGTTCTTC.